This entry features one T cell receptor (beta chain) sequence. In the original processing: Estimated nucleated cell counts came from reference gene primer amplification. The protocol was immunoSEQ multiplex PCR, while the TCRdb copy is restricted to in-frame clones and leaves out a portion. The V and J calls and clone size are taken from that table; D and trimming were inferred from the DNA. The sample comprises 200,000 to 300,000 clones, around nine tenths of which are singletons, and 1.5% to 2% rests with the top ten. This sample was included in a study of blood T cell repertoires in COVID-19. Overall study: PBMCs, B-cell-depleted T cells, or T cells were the source of the cDNA or gDNA that made up the material.

The clonotype originates from a woman in her fifties or sixties who had recovered from COVID-19. The specimen was peripheral blood.

CDR3 coding DNA: TGTGCCAGCAGCGTAGTAGCCACCTTTAACTATGGCTACACCTTC. Translated, it gives CASSVVATFNYGYTF. The chain has TRBV9 and TRBJ1-2; D gene ambiguous. This CDR3 spans 15 amino acids. V lost 0 bases and J 1 base, leaving 10 bases between the germline ends. Germline CDR1 and CDR2: SGDLS and YYNGEE.